The rows below give T cell receptor beta chains drawn from one sample of a study of shared clonotypes between healthy human individuals. Clones were sequenced by immunoSEQ multiplex PCR, and TCRdb holds only the in-frame ones, with some missing. The sample consists of hundreds of thousands of clones, roughly 72% of them appearing once. Specimen: memory CD4+ T cells sorted from blood. The source is a woman aged 25 to 45 in good health. Each CDR3 is given with its conserved first and last residue. Each record gives: CDR3 length, J gene, D gene, clone size, V gene, CDR3 DNA, CDR3 protein. D genes are given only for firm matches. Only some rows state a clone size, as once, few, many or a class for expanded clones.

13 | TRBJ2-7 | NA | NA | TRBV6-1 | TGTGCCAGCAGGCCAGACAGTCTCTACGAGCAGTACTTC | CASRPDSLYEQYF
14 | TRBJ2-7 | NA | NA | TRBV10-2 | TGCGCCAGCAGTGAGGGTCCAGGAGTCTACGAGCAGTACTTC | CASSEGPGVYEQYF
14 | TRBJ1-1 | NA | NA | TRBV5-5 | TGTGCCAGCAGCCCCGTGGGAGGGAGGACTGAAGCTTTCTTT | CASSPVGGRTEAFF
16 | TRBJ1-6 | TRBD1 | NA | TRBV6-5 | TGTGCCAGCAGTTTCGACGCCGGACAGGGTAATTCACCCCTCCACTTT | CASSFDAGQGNSPLHF
13 | TRBJ1-5 | NA | NA | TRBV28 | TGTGCCAGCACCCAGGGGTACGGTCAGCCCCAGCATTTT | CASTQGYGQPQHF
14 | TRBJ1-2 | NA | NA | TRBV28 | TGTGCCAGCAGTCCCGACGGAAGAGGAGATGGCTACACCTTC | CASSPDGRGDGYTF
15 | TRBJ2-7 | NA | NA | TRBV18 | TGTGCCAGCTCACCACCGAACTCCCCGGCCTACGAGCAGTACTTC | CASSPPNSPAYEQYF
14 | TRBJ1-5 | TRBD1 | NA | TRBV19 | TGTGCCAGTTCGGGACAGGGCGGATTGCAGCCCCAGCATTTT | CASSGQGGLQPQHF
13 | TRBJ2-1 | NA | NA | TRBV7-9 | TGTGCCAGCAGCTTTGGGGGAGGTAATGAGCAGTTCTTC | CASSFGGGNEQFF
14 | TRBJ1-1 | NA | NA | TRBV7-9 | TGTGCCAGCAGCCTCGGGACATTTATTACTGAAGCTTTCTTT | CASSLGTFITEAFF
19 | TRBJ2-1 | NA | NA | TRBV21-1 | TGTGCCAGCAGCAAACACCGCGGGGCACTAGCGGCCTCCTACAATGAGCAGTTCTTC | CASSKHRGALAASYNEQFF
15 | TRBJ1-3 | NA | once | TRBV6-5 | TGTGCCAGCAGTTACTCCCGGGGGTGGGGAAACACCATATATTTT | CASSYSRGWGNTIYF
14 | TRBJ2-7 | NA | NA | TRBV2 | TGTGCCAGCAGCGCCGTGAACGCGGGGAGCGAGCAGTACTTC | CASSAVNAGSEQYF
15 | TRBJ2-6 | NA | NA | TRBV13 | TGTGCCAGCAGATGGGGGAGCTCTGGGGCCAACGTCCTGACTTTC | CASRWGSSGANVLTF
15 | TRBJ1-2 | TRBD1 | NA | TRBV5-5 | TGTGCCAGCAGCTTGTTATCAGGGGGGAGTCACGGCTACACCTTC | CASSLLSGGSHGYTF
15 | TRBJ1-5 | TRBD1 | NA | TRBV28 | TGTGCCAGCAGTTATAGGACAGGGGTCCATCAGCCCCAGCATTTT | CASSYRTGVHQPQHF
16 | TRBJ2-2 | TRBD2 | NA | TRBV5-6 | TGTGCCAGCAGCTTGTTGGGACTAACGAACACCGGGGAGCTGTTTTTT | CASSLLGLTNTGELFF
14 | TRBJ2-7 | TRBD2 | NA | TRBV27 | TGTGCCAGCAGTTTATCTAGGACTAGGGACGAGCAGTACTTC | CASSLSRTRDEQYF
13 | TRBJ1-5 | NA | NA | TRBV30 | TGTGCCTGGAGATTACTACCTGGTCAGCCCCAGCATTTT | CAWRLLPGQPQHF
16 | TRBJ1-2 | TRBD1 | NA | TRBV9 | TGTGCCAGCAGCGTAGGGGCAGGGGGCAGAGGCTATGGCTACACCTTC | CASSVGAGGRGYGYTF
15 | TRBJ2-7 | TRBD2 | NA | TRBV6-1 | TGTGCCAGCAGTGAGTTGGCTAGCGGGTCCTACGAGCAGTACTTC | CASSELASGSYEQYF
16 | TRBJ1-5 | TRBD1 | NA | TRBV6-1 | TGTGCCAGCAGTGAAGCATGGCAGGGGGCGGTTCAGCCCCAGCATTTT | CASSEAWQGAVQPQHF
14 | TRBJ2-1 | TRBD2 | few | TRBV28 | TGTGCCAGCAATACGGGGGGACTAGCGGGAGGGCAGTTCTTC | CASNTGGLAGGQFF
14 | TRBJ2-7 | TRBD2 | NA | TRBV2 | TGTGCCAGCAGAGGGACTAGCGGGTACTACGAGCAGTACTTC | CASRGTSGYYEQYF
14 | TRBJ1-5 | NA | once | TRBV2 | TGTGCCAGCACCCAAAACCGGGCGGGACAGCCCCAGCATTTT | CASTQNRAGQPQHF
14 | TRBJ2-7 | NA | NA | TRBV2 | TGTGCCAGCCTTGGGACCGGCACGTTGGCCGAGCAGTACTTC | CASLGTGTLAEQYF
14 | TRBJ1-3 | NA | NA | TRBV7-2 | TGTGCCAGCAGACTACGGGAAGTAGGAAACACCATATATTTT | CASRLREVGNTIYF
20 | TRBJ2-5 | TRBD2 | NA | TRBV14 | TGTGCCAGCAGCCATTTCTCCCACCTAGCGGAGGTAAGAAAGGAGGAGACCCAGTACTTC | CASSHFSHLAEVRKEETQYF
18 | TRBJ2-7 | TRBD2 | NA | TRBV28 | TGTGCCAGCAGTTTCGTTTTGCAAGTAGCGGGAGGATCCTACGAGCAGTACTTC | CASSFVLQVAGGSYEQYF
16 | TRBJ1-5 | NA | few | TRBV19 | TGTGCCAGTAGTCCTACCCCTGACGGAGACCTTGGGCCCCAGCATTTT | CASSPTPDGDLGPQHF
14 | TRBJ1-6 | NA | NA | TRBV7-9 | TGTGCCAGCAGCGCGGACAGTTATAATTCACCCCTCCACTTT | CASSADSYNSPLHF
15 | TRBJ2-7 | TRBD1 | NA | TRBV4-1 | TGCGCCAGCAGCCAAGGGACAGGGGACATATACGAGCAGTACTTC | CASSQGTGDIYEQYF
15 | TRBJ1-5 | TRBD1 | NA | TRBV4-1 | TGCGCCAGCAGCCAAGACCCAGGGGGCCTTCAGCCCCAGCATTTT | CASSQDPGGLQPQHF
13 | TRBJ1-1 | NA | NA | TRBV5-1 | TGCGCCAGCAGCTTGGACGCCGGGACCGAGGCTTTCTTT | CASSLDAGTEAFF
16 | TRBJ2-2 | NA | once | TRBV14 | TGTGCCAGCAGCCTTGCAGGGGCAGGGAACACCGGGGAGCTGTTTTTT | CASSLAGAGNTGELFF